Following are 24 T cell receptor beta chains from one sample sequenced in a study of T-cell reconstitution after alpha-beta-depleted transplantation in children. Library preparation (for TCRbeta) was performed with unique molecular identifiers. TCRdb independently ran MiXCR on the PCR reads; one entry per CDR3 protein. The sample lists about 360,000 distinct CDR3 sequences, roughly 15% occurring once. Sequencing was performed on PBMCs, taken from the stem cell graft. These TCRs come from a human donor who donated a stem cell graft to a child with Fanconi anemia.

This clonotype was seen ten or more times. The chain joins TRBV12-3 or TRBV12-4 to TRBJ2-3; 11 bases map to TRBD1. Losses at the gene ends were 2 bases for V and 4 bases for J; bases not matched to a gene: 14. The CDR3 totals 19 residues. CDR3 in DNA: TGTGCCAGCAGTTTATTTCGTGCCGTCGGGACAGGGGGATCAGATACGCAGTATTTT. It translates to CASSLFRAVGTGGSDTQYF.

This clonotype was counted only a few times. The gene calls are TRBV3-1 and TRBJ2-2; D is undetermined. The length of the CDR3 is 15 residues. Trimming left V 2 bases short and J 0 bases short, with 7 bases between. Looked up from germline, CDR1 is LGHDT and CDR2 is YNNKEL (reference sequence). The CDR3 coding sequence is TGTGCCAGCAGCCAAACGGATTCGAACACCGGGGAGCTGTTTTTT. Translation gives CASSQTDSNTGELFF. The full variable domain, rest sourced from reference TRBV3-1 and TRBJ2-2, is DTAVSQTPKYLVTQMGNDKSIKCEQNLGHDTMYWYKQDSKKFLKIMFSYNNKELIINETVPNRFSPKSPDKAHLNLHINSLELGDSAVYFCASSQTDSNTGELFFGEGSRLTVL.

This clonotype has at least ten counts. The V gene is TRBV6-5, the J gene TRBJ1-5; D is possibly TRBD1 (5 bases). V shed 6 bases and J shed 4 bases, with 16 bases lying between them. CDR1 is MNHEY and CDR2 is SVGAGI in the germline V gene. CDR3 size: 15 residues. The CDR3 region has the DNA TGTGCCAGCAGCCTAAGGGGCGCACCTAATCAGCCCCAGCATTTT. It translates to CASSLRGAPNQPQHF.

This clonotype was recorded many times. DNA for the CDR3: TGTGCCAGCAGCCCACAGGGTTTTGACGAGCAGTACGTC. This codes for CASSPQGFDEQYV. The rearrangement links TRBV7-8 to TRBJ2-7, with D possibly matching TRBD1 (6 bases). The CDR3 totals 13 residues. V shed 5 bases and J shed 5 bases, with 13 bases lying between them. CDR1 SGHVS and CDR2 FQNEAQ come from the germline V gene.

A few counts support this clonotype. The chain joins TRBV7-9 to TRBJ2-5; D gene ambiguous. The CDR3 is made up of 12 amino acids. The germline CDR1 and CDR2 sequences are SEHNR and FQNEAQ (reference sequence). Trimming shortened V by 5 bases and J by 3 bases, and 7 bases separated the two germline ends. DNA of the CDR3: TGTGCCAGCAGCCGGATGGAAGAGACCCAGTACTTC. Protein product: CASSRMEETQYF. The whole variable domain, remainder taken from reference TRBV7-9 and TRBJ2-5, is DTGVSQNPRHKITKRGQNVTFRCDPISEHNRLYWYRQTLGQGPEFLTYFQNEAQLEKSRLLSDRFSAERPKGSFSTLEIQRTEQGDSAMYLCASSRMEETQYFGPGTRLLVL.

This clonotype was observed many times. This chain joins TRBV7-8 and TRBJ1-1, with D possibly being TRBD1 (6 bases). This CDR3 comprises 15 residues. The germline V and J ends were trimmed by 5 bases and 0 bases, with 13 bases remaining between them. CDR1 SGHVS and CDR2 FQNEAQ come from the germline V gene. CDR3 loop: CASSTSQGMNTEAFF. DNA for the CDR3: TGTGCCAGCAGCACCTCACAGGGAATGAACACTGAAGCTTTCTTT.

CDR3 in DNA: TGCGCCAGCAGCTCGCAGGGGGCGATCACCGGGGAGCTGTTTTTT. Translating gives CASSSQGAITGELFF. The genes are TRBV5-1 and TRBJ2-2, with 8 nucleotides matching TRBD1. This CDR3 has 15 residues. CDR1 SGHRS and CDR2 YFSETQ come from the germline V gene. The junction had 5 bases not matched to a gene; V was cut back by 3 bases and J by 4 bases.

This clonotype was detected ten times or more. This chain joins TRBV9 and TRBJ2-3, with TRBD1 identical over 11 bases. The CDR3 contains 16 residues. Trimming removed 1 base from V and 1 base from J; junction bases left unmatched: 2. The germline V gene has CDR1 SGDLS and CDR2 YYNGEE. CDR3: CASSVLGQGGTDTQYF. DNA for the CDR3: TGTGCCAGCAGCGTACTGGGACAGGGGGGCACAGATACGCAGTATTTT.

The chain recombines TRBV6-2 or TRBV6-3 with TRBJ1-5, with D hard to call. From germline, CDR1 is MNHEY and CDR2 SVGEGT. Trimming cost V 6 bases and J 10 bases, with 22 bases left between them. This CDR3 has 15 residues. This CDR3 reads CASSPMTAARSPQHF. Written as DNA, the CDR3 is TGTGCCAGCAGCCCAATGACGGCTGCGCGCAGTCCCCAGCATTTT.

J is TRBJ2-1 and V is TRBV20-1; no firm D call. The V gene's germline CDR1 is DFQATT and CDR2 SNEGSKA (reference sequence). The V end was cut by 1 base, the J end by 4 bases, with 11 bases between. The CDR3 covers 14 residues. Here the CDR3 reads CSARVSGGYNEQFF. The CDR3 region has the DNA TGCAGTGCTAGAGTTTCTGGTGGATACAATGAGCAGTTCTTC.

The CDR3 sequence: CASSIGEWAMNTEAFF. CDR3 nucleotide sequence: TGTGCCAGTAGTATAGGAGAGTGGGCGATGAACACTGAAGCTTTCTTT. The chain employs TRBV19 and TRBJ1-1; no firm D call. With 1 base removed from V and 0 bases from J, the gap between germline ends came to 12 bases. The CDR3 is made up of 16 amino acids. Germline loops: CDR1 LNHDA, CDR2 SQIVND (reference sequence).

V and J are TRBV27 and TRBJ2-7; TRBD1 matches 12 bases. J was trimmed by 6 bases and V by 6 bases; bases with no gene match: 9. The CDR3 is 15 residues long. In germline, CDR1 is MNHEY, CDR2 SMNVEV (reference sequence). The CDR3 loop reads CASSIAGTGGLEQYF. DNA of the CDR3: TGTGCCAGCAGCATTGCCGGGACAGGGGGCCTCGAGCAGTACTTC.

This clonotype has just a few counts. The chain has TRBV14 and TRBJ2-1; 10 bases agree with TRBD2. The V and J ends lost 1 base and 7 bases, in that order; junction bases with no gene match: 4. The CDR3 covers 15 residues. Per the germline V gene, CDR1 is SGHDN and CDR2 is FVKESK. CDR3 bases: TGTGCCAGCAGCCAAGGTTTAGCGGGGGGTAATGAGCAGTTCTTC. Its protein is CASSQGLAGGNEQFF.

This chain links TRBV19 with TRBJ2-3; 7 bases line up with TRBD1. Per the germline V gene, CDR1 is LNHDA and CDR2 is SQIVND (reference sequence). Trimming at V came to 5 bases and at J to 4 bases, leaving 6 bases not matched to a gene. The CDR3 has 14 residues. CDR3 sequence: CASSLTGFPDTQYF. CDR3 DNA: TGTGCCAGTAGTTTGACAGGGTTCCCAGATACGCAGTATTTT.

The J gene is TRBJ2-5, the V gene TRBV2; no firm D call. Germline lookup yields CDR1 SNHLY and CDR2 FYNNEI. The V end was cut by 5 bases, the J end by 5 bases, with 12 bases between. There are 13 residues in the CDR3. The CDR3 region is CASSIGSGETQYF. In DNA, the CDR3 is TGTGCCAGCAGTATAGGATCCGGGGAGACCCAGTACTTC.

Only a few counts were recorded for this clonotype. The J gene is TRBJ1-2, the V gene TRBV4-1, with no clear D. Trimming took off 4 bases at V and 1 base at J, with 13 bases between the two ends. This CDR3 comprises 15 residues. CDR1 is MGHRA, CDR2 YSYEKL, per germline. This CDR3 reads CASSPKWTDNYGYTF. The CDR3 DNA is TGCGCCAGCAGCCCAAAGTGGACGGATAACTATGGCTACACCTTC.

This clonotype was recorded many times. The chain combines TRBV14 with TRBJ2-1; tentative D call: TRBD2 (6 bases). The CDR3 totals 15 residues. Trimming removed 3 bases from V and 7 bases from J, with 16 bases in between. Per germline, CDR1 SGHDN and CDR2 FVKESK. The CDR3 sequence is CASSQWSSDMNEQFF. CDR3 nucleotide sequence: TGTGCCAGCAGCCAGTGGTCTAGCGATATGAATGAGCAGTTCTTC.

This clonotype was seen only a few times. The rearrangement uses TRBV5-6 and TRBJ2-7; 7 bases line up with TRBD1. The length of the CDR3 is 15 residues. The ends lost 4 bases at V and 7 bases at J; junction bases unmatched: 14. Germline CDR1 reads SGHDT; CDR2 reads YYEEEE. The DNA of the CDR3 is TGTGCCAGCAGCCGAGGGGCGGCAGGGGGTCGGGAGCAGTACGTC. Protein product: CASSRGAAGGREQYV.

In this sample, this clonotype turned up many times. The CDR3 bases are TGTGCCAGCAGCACGGGACAGGGCGGAAATCAGCCCCAGCATTTT. It specifies CASSTGQGGNQPQHF. The chain carries TRBV5-6 and TRBJ1-5; 9 nucleotides agree with TRBD1. V gave up 4 bases and J gave up 4 bases; unmatched junction bases: 6. The germline gives CDR1 SGHDT, CDR2 YYEEEE. CDR3 length: 15 amino acids.

This clonotype was seen only a few times. The chain has TRBV9 and TRBJ1-6; TRBD1 is a possible D gene (5 bases). CDR3 length: 16 amino acids. V lost 3 bases and J 9 bases, leaving 19 bases between the germline ends. Per the germline V gene, CDR1 is SGDLS and CDR2 is YYNGEE. CDR3 bases: TGTGCCAGCAGCGCCACACAAAGGGGTTCAGGTTCACCCCTCCACTTT. This codes for CASSATQRGSGSPLHF. Based on the CDR3 plus reference TRBV9 and TRBJ1-6, the full variable domain is DSGVTQTPKHLITATGQRVTLRCSPRSGDLSVYWYQQSLDQGLQFLIQYYNGEERAKGNILERFSAQQFPDLHSELNLSSLELGDSALYFCASSATQRGSGSPLHFGNGTRLTVT.

In this sample, this clonotype turned up a few times. The V call is TRBV12-3 or TRBV12-4, the J call TRBJ1-1, with D unclear. Trimming left V 5 bases short and J 2 bases short, with 12 bases between. This CDR3 is 14 amino acids long. CDR3 bases: TGTGCCAGCAGTCCCGGCGAACTAAACACTGAAGCTTTCTTT. It specifies CASSPGELNTEAFF.

This chain joins TRBV10-1 and TRBJ2-4; 8 bases map to TRBD2. This CDR3 contains 13 residues. V trimming: 6 bases; J trimming: 7 bases; junction bases outside the gene matches: 5. Germline loops: CDR1 WNHNN, CDR2 SYGVQD (reference sequence). In nucleotides, the CDR3 is TGCGCCAGCAGCCTTCAGCGGGGGAACATTCAGTACTTC. The encoded protein is CASSLQRGNIQYF.

This chain uses TRBV24-1 with TRBJ2-7, with TRBD1 matching over 10 bases. The CDR3 runs to 14 residues. Looked up from germline, CDR1 is KGHDR and CDR2 is SFDVKD. The J segment lost 3 bases and the V segment lost 7 bases, leaving 5 bases of the junction unmatched. The CDR3 spells CATRPGQGSYEQYV. Here the CDR3 DNA reads TGTGCCACCAGGCCGGGACAGGGGAGCTACGAGCAGTACGTC.

Worth noting for this clonotype: A much larger clonotype is one base distant, so this may be a read error. No conserved phenylalanine or tryptophan is present at the end of the CDR3, so a read error is the likely explanation. The V and J genes are TRBV12-3 or TRBV12-4 and TRBJ1-2; 7 bases map to TRBD1. The CDR3 sequence is 14 residues long. V shed 6 bases, J shed 5 bases, and the junction held 9 bases outside the gene matches. The CDR3 DNA is TGTGCCAGCAGCCCCCAGGGGGTGGAGTATGGCTACACCTGC. This sequence encodes CASSPQGVEYGYTC.